This TCR beta chain was observed in a study of Graves' ophthalmopathy and Graves' hyperthyroidism. Study at large: The blood sample was drawn at first diagnosis and before any treatment. Study-wide results and caveats: In blood appeared most of the expanded thyroid clonotypes whose frequency exceeded 0.001.

Ophthalmopathy not arising within 18 months of follow-up defined hyperthyroidism as stable. The source of the PBMCs was 8 to 10 ml of fresh peripheral blood. TCR beta CDR3 regions were amplified from RNA transcripts. Second-round multiplex PCR followed a first-round RT-PCR using HTBI primers. TCRdb re-called the multiplex PCR reads through MiXCR, storing one row per CDR3 protein. The profile shows about 620,000 distinct CDR3 sequences, about a fifth of them singletons. This clonotype was observed at least ten times. Its antigen is currently unknown. This sequence was found in a woman aged 18-29 years with stable Graves' hyperthyroidism. Some clones in this sample may be carry-over from other donors' samples. Sequencing was performed on peripheral blood.

CDR3 residues: CATSSRREGETQYF. Written as DNA, the CDR3 is TGTGCCACCAGCTCCCGACGGGAGGGAGAGACCCAGTACTTC. The chain uses TRBV24-1 and TRBJ2-5; 8 bases line up with TRBD2. The CDR3 has 14 residues. J gave up 4 bases and V 7 bases, and 7 bases lay outside the gene matches. CDR1 KGHDR and CDR2 SFDVKD come from the germline V gene.